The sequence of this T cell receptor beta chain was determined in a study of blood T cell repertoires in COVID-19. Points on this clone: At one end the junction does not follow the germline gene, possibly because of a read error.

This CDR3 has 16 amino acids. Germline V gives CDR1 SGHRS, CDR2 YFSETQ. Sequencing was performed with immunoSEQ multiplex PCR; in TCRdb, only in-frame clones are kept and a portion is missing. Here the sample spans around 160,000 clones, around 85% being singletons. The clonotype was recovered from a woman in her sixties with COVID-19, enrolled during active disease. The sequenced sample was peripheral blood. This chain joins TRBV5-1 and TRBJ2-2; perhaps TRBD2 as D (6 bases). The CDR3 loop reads CASSLGGSGAHGELFF. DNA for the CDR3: TGCGCCAGCAGTTTGGGGGGAAGCGGAGCACATGGGGAGCTGTTTTTT.